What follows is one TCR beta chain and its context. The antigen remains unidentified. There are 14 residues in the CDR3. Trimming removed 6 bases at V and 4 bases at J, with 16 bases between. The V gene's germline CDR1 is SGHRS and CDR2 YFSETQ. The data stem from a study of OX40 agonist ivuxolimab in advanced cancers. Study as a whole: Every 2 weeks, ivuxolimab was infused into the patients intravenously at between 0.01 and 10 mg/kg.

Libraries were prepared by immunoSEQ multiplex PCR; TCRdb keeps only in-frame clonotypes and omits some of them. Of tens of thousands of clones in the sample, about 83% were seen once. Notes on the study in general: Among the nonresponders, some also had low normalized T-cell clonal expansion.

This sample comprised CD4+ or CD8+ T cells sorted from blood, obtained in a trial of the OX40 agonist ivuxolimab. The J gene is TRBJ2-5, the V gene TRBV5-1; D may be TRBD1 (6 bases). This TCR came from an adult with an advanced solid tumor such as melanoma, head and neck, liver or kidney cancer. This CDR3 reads CASKSGVGSETQYF. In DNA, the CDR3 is TGCGCCAGCAAGTCAGGGGTGGGTTCAGAGACCCAGTACTTC.